Shown below are 18 T cell receptor beta chains from a single sample sequenced in a study of OX40 agonist ivuxolimab in advanced cancers. Sequencing was performed with immunoSEQ multiplex PCR; in TCRdb, only in-frame clones are kept and a portion is missing. The sample shows 45,000 to 60,000 clones, around nine tenths of them seen only once. Sequences were derived from CD4+ or CD8+ T cells sorted from blood, sampled in a trial of the OX40 agonist ivuxolimab. The source of these receptors is an adult with an advanced solid tumor such as melanoma, head and neck, liver or kidney cancer.

The count of this clone is one. This CDR3 is CASRRTGSTGNTIYF. The CDR3 DNA reads as TGTGCCAGCAGAAGGACAGGCTCTACTGGAAACACCATATATTTT. This sequence joins TRBV6-5 and TRBJ1-3, with 7 positions matching TRBD1. Germline loops: CDR1 MNHEY, CDR2 SVGAGI. Trimming took 6 bases from V and 2 from J; bases not matched to a gene: 7. The CDR3 has 15 residues.

The V gene is TRBV4-3, the J gene TRBJ2-7; no clear D. Deletions cut 0 bases from V and 2 bases from J, with 8 bases between. There are 14 residues in the CDR3. CDR1 and CDR2 from the germline V gene are LGHNA and YSLEER. CDR3 in amino acids: CASSQDFGTYEQYF. The DNA for the CDR3 is TGCGCCAGCAGCCAAGATTTCGGAACCTACGAGCAGTACTTC.

The chain has TRBV10-3 and TRBJ1-1; 7 bases are shared with TRBD1. Losses at the gene ends were 6 bases for V and 0 bases for J; bases not matched to a gene: 10. This CDR3 region has 16 residues. CDR1 is ENHRY and CDR2 is SYGVKD in the germline V gene. The CDR3 DNA sequence: TGTGCCATCAGCCGAGAGGGCAGGGGGTTGAACACTGAAGCTTTCTTT. It is translated as CAISREGRGLNTEAFF.

CDR3 protein: CASSPPTAGGRDTQYF. CDR3 nucleotide sequence: TGTGCCAGCTCACCACCGACAGCGGGAGGCCGGGATACGCAGTATTTT. This chain uses TRBV18 with TRBJ2-3, with 9 bases aligning to TRBD2. There are 16 residues in the CDR3. Germline V gene data show CDR1 as KGHSH and CDR2 as LQKENI. Germline trimming cut 0 bases from V and 6 bases from J; bases unmatched to any gene: 7.

The rearrangement links TRBV5-1 to TRBJ2-5; TRBD1 agrees at 7 bases. Germline CDR1 SGHRS, CDR2 YFSETQ. The V gene end was trimmed by 0 bases and the J gene end by 2 bases; junction bases not matched to a gene: 4. CDR3 length equals 15 residues. The CDR3 nucleotides are TGCGCCAGCAGCTTGGTAGGGACAGATCAAGAGACCCAGTACTTC. Translating gives CASSLVGTDQETQYF. Full variable domain (rest looked up from reference TRBV5-1 and TRBJ2-5): KAGVTQTPRYLIKTRGQQVTLSCSPISGHRSVSWYQQTPGQGLQFLFEYFSETQRNKGNFPGRFSGRQFSNSRSEMNVSTLELGDSALYLCASSLVGTDQETQYFGPGTRLLVL.

Notes on this clone: The junction departs from the called germline gene at one end, perhaps through a read error. The genes are TRBV27 and TRBJ2-3, with a weak D call TRBD1 (5 bases). Per germline, CDR1 MNHEY and CDR2 SMNVEV (reference sequence). The CDR3 length is 17 residues. This CDR3 reads CASSSYISSDSIDTQYF. CDR3 coding DNA: TGTGCCAGCAGTTCATATATCTCCTCCGACAGCATAGATACGCAGTATTTT.

The genes are TRBV7-9 and TRBJ2-2; 9 bases are shared with TRBD1. Germline CDR1 reads SEHNR; CDR2 reads FQNEAQ (reference sequence). The CDR3 sequence is 18 residues long. V lost 2 bases, J lost 2 bases, and 9 bases stayed unmatched. The CDR3 spells CASSLRGNRGLNTGELFF. In nucleotides, the CDR3 is TGTGCCAGCAGCTTAAGGGGAAACAGGGGGCTAAACACCGGGGAGCTGTTTTTT.

V and J are TRBV5-4 and TRBJ2-5; D gene unclear. The germline CDR1 and CDR2 sequences are SGHNT and YYREEE (reference sequence). The CDR3 contains 11 residues. V shed 0 bases and J shed 3 bases, with 0 bases lying between them. The CDR3, as DNA: TGTGCCAGCAGCTTGGAAGAGACCCAGTACTTC. The encoded protein is CASSLEETQYF.

This clone was seen a single time. The chain employs TRBV6-5 and TRBJ2-7; TRBD1 might be the D (6 bases). The germline gives CDR1 MNHEY, CDR2 SVGAGI. Trimming shortened V by 6 bases and J by 6 bases, and 18 bases separated the two germline ends. The CDR3 consists of 14 residues. CDR3: CASRELLTGREQYF. CDR3 DNA sequence: TGTGCCAGCAGGGAACTGCTAACAGGGCGCGAGCAGTACTTC.

The chain employs TRBV5-1 and TRBJ2-3, with D perhaps TRBD1 (6 bases). This CDR3 comprises 15 residues. Germline assignment: CDR1 SGHRS and CDR2 YFSETQ. The V end lost 0 bases, the J end lost 2 bases, and 10 bases lay between the germline ends. The CDR3 spells CASSLDGQYTDTQYF. CDR3 bases: TGCGCCAGCAGCTTGGACGGACAGTACACAGATACGCAGTATTTT. The full variable domain, in which reference TRBV5-1 and TRBJ2-3 provide the parts outside the CDR3, is KAGVTQTPRYLIKTRGQQVTLSCSPISGHRSVSWYQQTPGQGLQFLFEYFSETQRNKGNFPGRFSGRQFSNSRSEMNVSTLELGDSALYLCASSLDGQYTDTQYFGPGTRLTVL.

This rearrangement joins TRBV5-1 to TRBJ1-2; D remains ambiguous. V was trimmed by 3 bases and J by 3 bases, leaving 12 bases between them. The CDR3 sequence is 14 residues long. Germline CDR1 reads SGHRS; CDR2 reads YFSETQ. The CDR3 nucleotides are TGCGCCAGCAGCTCCGTCCCCTCGGACTATGGCTACACCTTC. Protein product: CASSSVPSDYGYTF.

V gene TRBV28 combines with J gene TRBJ2-5, with 10 bases fitting TRBD2. The V and J ends lost 7 bases and 5 bases, in that order; junction bases with no gene match: 4. Germline V gene data show CDR1 as MDHEN and CDR2 as SYDVKM. This CDR3 contains 13 residues. The CDR3 coding sequence is TGTGCCAGCAAACTAGCGGGATGGGAGACCCAGTACTTC. It encodes CASKLAGWETQYF.

The gene calls are TRBV30 and TRBJ2-5, with 14 bases matching TRBD2. The germline V gene encodes CDR1 GTSNPN and CDR2 SVGIG (reference sequence). The CDR3 consists of 14 residues. J was trimmed by 5 bases and V by 5 bases; bases with no gene match: 4. CDR3 bases: TGTGCCTGGGGGACTAGCGGGAGTTGGGAGACCCAGTACTTC. It translates to CAWGTSGSWETQYF. Complete variable domain (other parts from reference TRBV30 and TRBJ2-5): SQTIHQWPATLVQPVGSPLSLECTVEGTSNPNLYWYRQAAGRGLQLLFYSVGIGQISSEVPQNLSASRPQDRQFILSSKKLLLSDSGFYLCAWGTSGSWETQYFGPGTRLLVL.

V usage is TRBV27 and J usage is TRBJ2-7; D is possibly TRBD2 (5 bases). Germline assignment: CDR1 MNHEY and CDR2 SMNVEV (reference sequence). Trimming took 1 base from V and 2 from J, leaving 12 bases between them. This CDR3 spans 15 amino acids. The CDR3 sequence is CASSLYRTGTYEQYF. The DNA of the CDR3 is TGTGCCAGCAGTTTATATCGGACGGGGACCTACGAGCAGTACTTC.

This chain connects TRBV4-2 to TRBJ2-7; possible D gene TRBD2, 6 bases. V was shortened by 4 bases and J by 1 base, with 14 bases between the two germline ends. The length of the CDR3 is 15 residues. Germline CDR1 LGHNA, CDR2 YNFKEQ. For the CDR3, the DNA is TGTGCCAGCAGCCGAGAGACAGCGGGTTCCTACGAGCAGTACTTC. Its translation: CASSRETAGSYEQYF.

This chain connects TRBV7-9 to TRBJ2-5; the D is unclear. Germline loops: CDR1 SEHNR, CDR2 FQNEAQ (reference sequence). Between the trimmed V and J ends, which lost 1 base and 3 bases, there was a span of 9 bases. The CDR3 has 14 residues. CDR3 residues: CASSLVWTEETQYF. For the CDR3, the DNA is TGTGCCAGCAGCTTAGTGTGGACGGAAGAGACCCAGTACTTC.

The rearrangement joins TRBV18 to TRBJ2-7, with D possibly matching TRBD1 (5 bases). CDR1 is KGHSH and CDR2 is LQKENI in the germline V gene. This CDR3 comprises 14 residues. V dropped 4 bases and J dropped 3 bases, with 13 bases sitting between them. The DNA of the CDR3 is TGTGCCAGCTCACATTACAGGCCCGACTACGAGCAGTACTTC. This encodes CASSHYRPDYEQYF.

The V gene is TRBV1, the J gene TRBJ1-2. TRBV1 is flagged as a pseudogene. This CDR3 has 15 residues. The CDR3 DNA reads as TGCGCCAGCAGCCAAGGTCTTGGGAGGAACTATGGCTACACCTTC. Its translation: CASSQGLGRNYGYTF.